This T cell receptor beta chain was found in a study of blood T cell repertoires in COVID-19. Overall study: The United States, Italy and Spain were the sources of the acute and convalescent COVID-19 samples.

TCRdb keeps only in-frame clones here, not all; method: immunoSEQ multiplex PCR. The sample carries around 100,000 clones, 87% recorded once. Deletions cut 6 bases from V and 5 bases from J, with 7 bases between. Germline CDR1 reads SNHLY; CDR2 reads FYNNEI. This CDR3 has 11 amino acids. Sample: peripheral blood. The chain combines TRBV2 with TRBJ2-5; a possible D gene is TRBD2 (6 bases). The receptor comes from a man between 25 and 39 years old in a cohort sampled during active COVID-19. The CDR3 loop is CASREGETQYF. Written as DNA, the CDR3 is TGTGCCAGCAGGGAGGGGGAGACCCAGTACTTC.